This T cell receptor (beta chain) was obtained from a study of cytomegalovirus exposure and HLA in healthy donors. The study's findings and limits: Sequencing likely produced, as an artifact, a cluster of highly shared sequence variants.

Worth noting for this clone: Antigen: not known.

V shed 5 bases and J 2 bases; nucleotides not matched to a gene: 5. Germline V gene data show CDR1 as LNHDA and CDR2 as SQIVND (reference sequence). The CDR3 covers 14 residues. Researchers ran the PCR with 60 Vbeta and 13 Jbeta primers. Method: immunoSEQ multiplex PCR; TCRdb's copy keeps in-frame clones and lacks some. The data contain about 68,000 clones, more than 80% of them singletons. The source material was PBMCs. The receptor was isolated from a human donor in good health. The chain is built from TRBV19 and TRBJ1-2; 7 bases fit TRBD1. CDR3 residues: CASSAGRGNYGYTF. The CDR3 DNA reads as TGTGCCAGTAGTGCCGGCAGGGGGAACTATGGCTACACCTTC.